This TCR beta chain was recovered during a study of cytomegalovirus exposure and HLA in healthy donors. V lost 6 bases and J 7 bases, leaving 7 bases between the germline ends. The CDR3 length is 11 residues. Germline V CDR1 and CDR2: MDHEN, SYDVKM. Study-level results: Immune exposure data for these donors was limited to CMV serostatus.

Comments on this clone: No antigen is known for it.

Both 60 Vbeta primers and 13 Jbeta primers went into the PCR. TCRdb's table, derived via immunoSEQ multiplex PCR, lists solely in-frame clones and lacks some. The repertoire holds 100,000 or so clones, less than 80% seen once, with 2.5% to 3.5% in the top ten. The specimen was PBMCs. The V call is TRBV28, the J call TRBJ2-1, with no clear D. The sequence derives from a woman between 35 and 50 years old in good health and CMV-seronegative. The CDR3 bases are TGTGCCAGCAGGACAAGGAATGAGCAGTTCTTC. This gives the protein CASRTRNEQFF.